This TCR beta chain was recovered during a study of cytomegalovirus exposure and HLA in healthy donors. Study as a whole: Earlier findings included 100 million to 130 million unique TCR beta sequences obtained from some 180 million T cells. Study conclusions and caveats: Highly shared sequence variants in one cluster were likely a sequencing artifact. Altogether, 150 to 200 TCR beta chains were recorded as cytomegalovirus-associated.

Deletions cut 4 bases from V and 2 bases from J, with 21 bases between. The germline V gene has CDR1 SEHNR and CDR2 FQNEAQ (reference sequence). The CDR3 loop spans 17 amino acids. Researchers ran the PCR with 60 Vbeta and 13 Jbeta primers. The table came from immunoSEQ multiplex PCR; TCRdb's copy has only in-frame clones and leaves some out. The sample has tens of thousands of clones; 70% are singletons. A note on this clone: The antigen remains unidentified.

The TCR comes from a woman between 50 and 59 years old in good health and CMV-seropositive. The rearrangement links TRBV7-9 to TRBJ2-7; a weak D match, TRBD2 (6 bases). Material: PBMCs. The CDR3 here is CASSSTLASGSTYEQYF. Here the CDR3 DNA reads TGTGCCAGCAGCTCGACTCTGGCCAGCGGGTCGACCTACGAGCAGTACTTC.